The 8 T cell receptor beta chains below all came from one sample that was sequenced in a study of blood T cell repertoires in COVID-19. The repertoire was sequenced with immunoSEQ multiplex PCR; TCRdb's copy has only in-frame clones and lacks some. The sample has around 130,000 clones; 70% to 85% are singletons. Sequenced: peripheral blood. These receptors were obtained from a woman in her sixties with acute or convalescent COVID-19.

Only a few counts were recorded for this clone. This sequence joins TRBV5-4 and TRBJ2-7; no clear D gene. The CDR3 is made up of 12 amino acids. The V and J ends lost 2 bases and 0 bases respectively, with 3 bases between them. The germline CDR1 and CDR2 sequences are SGHNT and YYREEE (reference sequence). The CDR3 DNA sequence: TGTGCCAGCAGCTTATACTCCTACGAGCAGTACTTC. This encodes CASSLYSYEQYF.

The chain is built from TRBV30 and TRBJ1-4; TRBD1 agrees at 9 bases. The germline gives CDR1 GTSNPN, CDR2 SVGIG (reference sequence). The CDR3 has 12 amino acids. J lost 8 bases, V lost 4 bases, and 2 bases had no gene match. The DNA for the CDR3 is TGTGCCTGGACGGGACAGGGAGAAAAACTGTTTTTT. Residues: CAWTGQGEKLFF.

J is TRBJ2-5 and V is TRBV5-6; maybe TRBD1 (5 bases). The CDR3 has 11 residues. The V gene lost 4 bases and the J gene lost 7 bases, with 8 bases spanning the gap. Germline CDR1 SGHDT, CDR2 YYEEEE. CDR3: CASSVGVTQYF. CDR3 DNA: TGTGCCAGCAGCGTAGGGGTGACCCAGTACTTC.

The chain carries TRBV5-8 and TRBJ2-7; 8 nucleotides line up with TRBD2. The V segment lost 0 bases and the J segment 6 bases; nucleotides outside the gene matches: 2. The length of the CDR3 is 13 residues. CDR1 SGHTS and CDR2 YDEGEE come from the germline V gene. CDR3 sequence reads: CASSLERGGEQYF. CDR3 in DNA: TGTGCCAGCAGCTTGGAACGGGGGGGCGAGCAGTACTTC.

This clone was picked up a small number of times. This sequence joins TRBV5-3 and TRBJ2-3; TRBD2 agrees at 13 bases. TRBV5-3 qualifies as an ORF whose function is uncertain. This CDR3 spans 17 amino acids. Germline trimming cut 3 bases from V and 1 base from J; bases unmatched to any gene: 5. In DNA, the CDR3 is TGTGCCAGAAGCTGGCGAGGGACTAGCGGGGGCACAGATACGCAGTATTTT. It translates to CARSWRGTSGGTDTQYF.

J is TRBJ1-1 and V is TRBV11-1; D gene uncertain. Germline assignment: CDR1 SGHAT and CDR2 FQDESV (reference sequence). The ends were cut back, 5 bases at V and 5 bases at J, with 15 bases in the middle. The CDR3 runs to 14 residues. CDR3 sequence: CASSLHQRDTEAFF. DNA of the CDR3: TGTGCCAGCAGCCTACATCAGCGGGATACTGAAGCTTTCTTT. Filled out from reference TRBV11-1 and TRBJ1-1, the complete variable domain reads EAEVAQSPRYKITEKSQAVAFWCDPISGHATLYWYRQILGQGPELLVQFQDESVVDDSQLPKDRFSAERLKGVDSTLKIQPAELGDSAMYLCASSLHQRDTEAFFGQGTRLTVV.

The chain couples TRBV29-1 to TRBJ1-1; D gene ambiguous. The CDR3 has 11 residues. V lost 6 bases and J 0 bases, leaving 5 bases between the germline ends. Germline V gene sequence: CDR1 SQVTM, CDR2 ANQGSEA. The CDR3 DNA reads TGCAGCGTACAGCTGAACACTGAAGCTTTCTTT. Translation: CSVQLNTEAFF.

The rearrangement links TRBV7-2 to TRBJ1-1; tentatively, D is TRBD1 (6 bases). The germline gives CDR1 SGHTA, CDR2 FQGNSA. There are 14 residues in the CDR3. V lost 5 bases and J lost 1, with 11 bases in between. CDR3 sequence (DNA): TGTGCCAGCAGCACCTCAGGGGCGAACACTGAAGCTTTCTTT. The encoded protein is CASSTSGANTEAFF.